This is a list of T cell receptor beta chains from one sample in a study of blood T cell repertoires in COVID-19. Generated by immunoSEQ multiplex PCR, the TCRdb table keeps only in-frame clones and is missing some. In the table there are around 400,000 clones, over 75% of which are singletons. Input material: peripheral blood. The source is a woman aged 60-75 years with COVID-19, enrolled during active disease. Both conserved end residues are part of each CDR3. Fields, in order: CDR3 protein, CDR3 DNA, D gene, clone size, J gene, V gene. D genes are given only for firm matches. For some rows the clone size is stated as once, few or many, or as a class when expanded; others skip it.

CDR3 protein: CASSQGGIWAGQLAALHF; CDR3 DNA: TGCGCCAGCAGCCAAGGCGGGATTTGGGCGGGGCAATTAGCGGCCCTCCACTTT; D gene: .; clone size: .; J gene: TRBJ1-6; V gene: TRBV4-1
CDR3 protein: CSAYRGHGYTF; CDR3 DNA: TGCAGTGCTTACAGGGGACATGGCTACACCTTC; D gene: TRBD1; clone size: .; J gene: TRBJ1-2; V gene: TRBV20-1
CDR3 protein: CASKIRGPLNEQFF; CDR3 DNA: TGTGCCAGCAAGATAAGGGGGCCGTTGAATGAGCAGTTCTTC; D gene: TRBD1; clone size: .; J gene: TRBJ2-1; V gene: TRBV2
CDR3 protein: CASSQGRESYGYTF; CDR3 DNA: TGTGCCAGCAGCCAAGGCAGGGAAAGCTATGGCTACACCTTC; D gene: .; clone size: .; J gene: TRBJ1-2; V gene: TRBV3-1/TRBV3-2
CDR3 protein: CASSLDPDGMNTEAFF; CDR3 DNA: TGTGCCAGCAGCTTAGACCCGGACGGGATGAACACTGAAGCTTTCTTT; D gene: .; clone size: few; J gene: TRBJ1-1; V gene: TRBV7-8
CDR3 protein: CATSGRPGKSYNEQFF; CDR3 DNA: TGTGCCACCAGTGGTCGACCAGGGAAATCCTACAATGAGCAGTTCTTC; D gene: .; clone size: .; J gene: TRBJ2-1; V gene: TRBV24-1
CDR3 protein: CASSTGQGHGNTIYF; CDR3 DNA: TGTGCCAGCAGCACGGGACAGGGTCACGGAAACACCATATATTTT; D gene: TRBD1; clone size: .; J gene: TRBJ1-3; V gene: TRBV5-5
CDR3 protein: CASSLGGGYYNEQFF; CDR3 DNA: TGTGCCAGCAGCTTAGGCGGGGGGTACTACAATGAGCAGTTCTTC; D gene: TRBD2; clone size: .; J gene: TRBJ2-1; V gene: TRBV7-3
CDR3 protein: CASSSQGDETQYF; CDR3 DNA: TGTGCCAGCAGTTCACAGGGAGATGAGACCCAGTACTTC; D gene: .; clone size: .; J gene: TRBJ2-5; V gene: TRBV28
CDR3 protein: CASGGTVYGYTF; CDR3 DNA: TGCGCCAGCGGCGGGACAGTATATGGCTACACCTTC; D gene: TRBD1; clone size: .; J gene: TRBJ1-2; V gene: TRBV5-1
CDR3 protein: CASSLQAASSNEQFF; CDR3 DNA: TGTGCCAGCAGCCTACAGGCCGCTAGTTCCAATGAGCAGTTCTTC; D gene: .; clone size: .; J gene: TRBJ2-1; V gene: TRBV7-6
CDR3 protein: CASSSGQLANTGELFF; CDR3 DNA: TGTGCCAGCAGCTCGGGACAGCTCGCGAACACCGGGGAGCTGTTTTTT; D gene: TRBD1; clone size: .; J gene: TRBJ2-2; V gene: TRBV11-3
CDR3 protein: CASSLANMNTEAFF; CDR3 DNA: TGTGCCAGCAGTTTAGCAAACATGAACACTGAAGCTTTCTTT; D gene: .; clone size: many; J gene: TRBJ1-1; V gene: TRBV27
CDR3 protein: CASSLETSGAYEQYF; CDR3 DNA: TGCGCCAGCAGCTTGGAAACTAGCGGGGCCTACGAGCAGTACTTC; D gene: TRBD2; clone size: .; J gene: TRBJ2-7; V gene: TRBV5-1
CDR3 protein: CASSPGGANTGELFF; CDR3 DNA: TGTGCCAGCAGTCCAGGGGGTGCGAACACCGGGGAGCTGTTTTTT; D gene: TRBD1; clone size: .; J gene: TRBJ2-2; V gene: TRBV28
CDR3 protein: CASSQAALVGYTF; CDR3 DNA: TGTGCCAGCAGCCAGGCGGCGTTGGTTGGCTACACCTTC; D gene: .; clone size: .; J gene: TRBJ1-2; V gene: TRBV14
CDR3 protein: CASSSLAGYTDTQYF; CDR3 DNA: TGTGCCAGCAGCTCACTAGCGGGGTACACAGATACGCAGTATTTT; D gene: TRBD2; clone size: .; J gene: TRBJ2-3; V gene: TRBV7-9
CDR3 protein: CASSPRGSGAYEQYF; CDR3 DNA: TGTGCCAGCTCACCAAGGGGTAGCGGGGCTTACGAGCAGTACTTC; D gene: TRBD2; clone size: .; J gene: TRBJ2-7; V gene: TRBV18
CDR3 protein: CASSSIGQGGFNQPQHF; CDR3 DNA: TGTGCCAGCAGTTCTATAGGACAGGGCGGGTTTAATCAGCCCCAGCATTTT; D gene: TRBD1; clone size: .; J gene: TRBJ1-5; V gene: TRBV27
CDR3 protein: CATSVWEVGTGAPLHF; CDR3 DNA: TGTGCCACCAGTGTCTGGGAGGTGGGGACAGGGGCACCCCTCCACTTT; D gene: TRBD1; clone size: .; J gene: TRBJ1-6; V gene: TRBV24-1
CDR3 protein: CASSPGDRGNTEAFF; CDR3 DNA: TGTGCCAGCAGCCCCGGCGACAGGGGGAACACTGAAGCTTTCTTT; D gene: TRBD1; clone size: .; J gene: TRBJ1-1; V gene: TRBV5-6
CDR3 protein: CASSLGGGPRGYTF; CDR3 DNA: TGTGCCAGCAGCTTAGGAGGGGGACCTCGAGGCTACACCTTC; D gene: .; clone size: .; J gene: TRBJ1-2; V gene: TRBV7-8
CDR3 protein: CASSKSGQGYNEQFF; CDR3 DNA: TGTGCCAGCAGCAAGTCCGGACAGGGCTACAATGAGCAGTTCTTC; D gene: TRBD1; clone size: .; J gene: TRBJ2-1; V gene: TRBV28
CDR3 protein: CASSGHISETQYF; CDR3 DNA: TGTGCCAGCAGCGGTCACATTTCGGAGACCCAGTACTTC; D gene: .; clone size: .; J gene: TRBJ2-5; V gene: TRBV9
CDR3 protein: CASSLIAGSTGELFF; CDR3 DNA: TGCGCCAGCAGCTTAATAGCGGGGTCCACCGGGGAGCTGTTTTTT; D gene: TRBD2; clone size: .; J gene: TRBJ2-2; V gene: TRBV5-1
CDR3 protein: CASSSPGQGRNEQYF; CDR3 DNA: TGTGCCAGCAGTTCGCCGGGACAGGGTCGGAACGAGCAGTACTTC; D gene: TRBD1; clone size: .; J gene: TRBJ2-7; V gene: TRBV27
CDR3 protein: CAISQDRVYEQYF; CDR3 DNA: TGTGCCATCAGTCAGGACAGAGTATACGAGCAGTACTTC; D gene: .; clone size: .; J gene: TRBJ2-7; V gene: TRBV10-3
CDR3 protein: CASRRQGLTNTGELFF; CDR3 DNA: TGTGCCAGCAGGAGACAGGGGCTGACGAACACCGGGGAGCTGTTTTTT; D gene: TRBD1; clone size: .; J gene: TRBJ2-2; V gene: TRBV3-1/TRBV3-2
CDR3 protein: CASSLRGRGNGELFF; CDR3 DNA: TGTGCCAGCAGCTTAAGAGGCCGGGGTAACGGGGAGCTGTTTTTT; D gene: .; clone size: few; J gene: TRBJ2-2; V gene: TRBV7-3
CDR3 protein: CASSPRTEETQYF; CDR3 DNA: TGTGCCAGCTCACCCAGGACAGAAGAGACCCAGTACTTC; D gene: .; clone size: .; J gene: TRBJ2-5; V gene: TRBV18
CDR3 protein: CATSRDLRGQTPYEQYF; CDR3 DNA: TGTGCCACCAGCAGAGATTTAAGGGGACAGACCCCCTACGAGCAGTACTTC; D gene: TRBD1; clone size: .; J gene: TRBJ2-7; V gene: TRBV15
CDR3 protein: CASSAQRNYGYTF; CDR3 DNA: TGTGCCAGCAGTGCCCAGCGGAATTATGGCTACACCTTC; D gene: .; clone size: .; J gene: TRBJ1-2; V gene: TRBV12-3/TRBV12-4
CDR3 protein: CASSVGIQGGSPLHF; CDR3 DNA: TGTGCCAGCAGCGTAGGGATACAGGGTGGTTCACCCCTCCACTTT; D gene: .; clone size: .; J gene: TRBJ1-6; V gene: TRBV9
CDR3 protein: CASSQAAGVKETQYF; CDR3 DNA: TGTGCCAGCAGCCAAGCGGCGGGGGTTAAAGAGACCCAGTACTTC; D gene: TRBD2; clone size: .; J gene: TRBJ2-5; V gene: TRBV3-1/TRBV3-2
CDR3 protein: CASRSDSPVLTF; CDR3 DNA: TGCGCCAGCAGGTCTGACAGCCCCGTCCTGACTTTC; D gene: .; clone size: .; J gene: TRBJ2-6; V gene: TRBV5-1
CDR3 protein: CASSQPGTSGNEQFF; CDR3 DNA: TGTGCCAGCAGCCAACCAGGGACTAGCGGCAATGAGCAGTTCTTC; D gene: TRBD2; clone size: .; J gene: TRBJ2-1; V gene: TRBV4-2
CDR3 protein: CASRRDPNTEAFF; CDR3 DNA: TGTGCCAGCAGGAGGGATCCGAACACTGAAGCTTTCTTT; D gene: .; clone size: .; J gene: TRBJ1-1; V gene: TRBV28
CDR3 protein: CASSPLGLAGGLSSYNEQFF; CDR3 DNA: TGTGCCAGCTCACCTTTAGGACTAGCGGGGGGGCTAAGCTCCTACAATGAGCAGTTCTTC; D gene: TRBD2; clone size: .; J gene: TRBJ2-1; V gene: TRBV18
CDR3 protein: CASSFYEGVGKAFF; CDR3 DNA: TGCGCCAGCAGCTTCTACGAGGGGGTAGGAAAAGCTTTCTTT; D gene: .; clone size: few; J gene: TRBJ1-1; V gene: TRBV5-1
CDR3 protein: CASSLRTGADQPQHF; CDR3 DNA: TGCGCCAGCAGCTTGCGGACAGGGGCGGATCAGCCCCAGCATTTT; D gene: TRBD1; clone size: .; J gene: TRBJ1-5; V gene: TRBV5-1
CDR3 protein: CASSSYGGGASYNEQFF; CDR3 DNA: TGTGCCAGTAGTAGCTACGGAGGGGGGGCCTCCTACAATGAGCAGTTCTTC; D gene: .; clone size: .; J gene: TRBJ2-1; V gene: TRBV19
CDR3 protein: CASSFASGGLTGELFF; CDR3 DNA: TGTGCCAGCAGCTTTGCTAGCGGGGGGTTAACCGGGGAGCTGTTTTTT; D gene: TRBD2; clone size: .; J gene: TRBJ2-2; V gene: TRBV7-2
CDR3 protein: CASKALAGVQEKLFF; CDR3 DNA: TGTGCCAGCAAAGCCTTAGCAGGGGTGCAGGAAAAACTGTTTTTT; D gene: .; clone size: .; J gene: TRBJ1-4; V gene: TRBV2
CDR3 protein: CASSHRQSSGANVLTF; CDR3 DNA: TGTGCCAGCAGCCACCGACAGAGCTCTGGGGCCAACGTCCTGACTTTC; D gene: .; clone size: .; J gene: TRBJ2-6; V gene: TRBV11-2